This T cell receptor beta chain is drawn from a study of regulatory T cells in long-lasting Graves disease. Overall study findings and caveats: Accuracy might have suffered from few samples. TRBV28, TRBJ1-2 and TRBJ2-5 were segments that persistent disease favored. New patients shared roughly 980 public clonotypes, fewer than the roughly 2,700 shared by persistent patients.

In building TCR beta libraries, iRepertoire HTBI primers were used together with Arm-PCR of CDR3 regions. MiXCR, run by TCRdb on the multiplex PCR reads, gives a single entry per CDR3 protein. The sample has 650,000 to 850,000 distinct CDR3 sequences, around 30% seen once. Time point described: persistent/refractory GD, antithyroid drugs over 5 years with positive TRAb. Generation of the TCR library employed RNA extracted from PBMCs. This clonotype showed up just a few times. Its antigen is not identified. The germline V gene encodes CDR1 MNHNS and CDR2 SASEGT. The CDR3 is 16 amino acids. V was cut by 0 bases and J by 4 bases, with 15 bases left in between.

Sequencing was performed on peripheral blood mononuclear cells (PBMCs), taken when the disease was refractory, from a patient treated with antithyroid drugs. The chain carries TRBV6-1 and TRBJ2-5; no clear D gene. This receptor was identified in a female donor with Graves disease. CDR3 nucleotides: TGTGCCAGCAGTGAAGCTGTAACTATCCCCGGAGAGACCCAGTACTTC. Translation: CASSEAVTIPGETQYF.